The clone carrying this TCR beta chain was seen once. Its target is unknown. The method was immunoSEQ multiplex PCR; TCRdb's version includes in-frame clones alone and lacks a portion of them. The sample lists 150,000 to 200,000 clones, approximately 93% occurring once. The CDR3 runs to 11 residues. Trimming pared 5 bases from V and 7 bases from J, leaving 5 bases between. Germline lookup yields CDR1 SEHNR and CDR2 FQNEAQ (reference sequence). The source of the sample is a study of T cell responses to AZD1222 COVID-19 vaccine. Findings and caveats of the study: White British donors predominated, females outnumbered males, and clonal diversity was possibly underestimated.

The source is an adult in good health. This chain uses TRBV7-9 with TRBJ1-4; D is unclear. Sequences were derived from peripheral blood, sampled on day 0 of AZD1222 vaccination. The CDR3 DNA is TGTGCCAGCAGCCCCGGTGAAAAACTGTTTTTT. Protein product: CASSPGEKLFF. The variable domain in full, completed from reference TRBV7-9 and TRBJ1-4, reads DTGVSQNPRHKITKRGQNVTFRCDPISEHNRLYWYRQTLGQGPEFLTYFQNEAQLEKSRLLSDRFSAERPKGSFSTLEIQRTEQGDSAMYLCASSPGEKLFFGSGTQLSVL.